A selection of T cell receptor beta chains follows, all from one sample in a study of blood T cell repertoires in COVID-19. The repertoire was sequenced with immunoSEQ multiplex PCR; TCRdb's copy has only in-frame clones and lacks some. The sample consists of 160,000 or so clones, 86% of them appearing once. The sequenced sample consisted of peripheral blood. Receptors were obtained from a woman in her 70s with acute or convalescent COVID-19. Each CDR3 is given with its conserved first and last residue. D genes are given only for firm matches. Where a row states a size, it is once, few, many or the class of an expanded clone; other rows omit it.

D: .; V: TRBV6-6; size: once; J: TRBJ1-5; CDR3: CASSYPGFDNNQPQHF; DNA: TGTGCCAGCAGTTACCCTGGATTCGACAACAATCAGCCCCAGCATTTT
D: TRBD2; V: TRBV15; size: .; J: TRBJ2-7; CDR3: CATSRGSTSGSYEQYF; DNA: TGTGCCACCAGCAGAGGCTCGACTAGCGGCTCCTACGAGCAGTACTTC
D: TRBD1; V: TRBV3-1/TRBV3-2; size: .; J: TRBJ2-1; CDR3: CASSPDRGSSYNEQFF; DNA: TGTGCCAGCAGCCCGGACAGGGGGAGCTCCTACAATGAGCAGTTCTTC
D: TRBD1; V: TRBV30; size: .; J: TRBJ2-1; CDR3: CAWRDYQGDEQFF; DNA: TGTGCCTGGAGAGACTATCAGGGGGATGAGCAGTTCTTC
D: TRBD1; V: TRBV7-2; size: .; J: TRBJ1-1; CDR3: CASSHRQGATNTEAFF; DNA: TGTGCCAGCAGTCACAGACAGGGAGCAACGAACACTGAAGCTTTCTTT
D: .; V: TRBV12-5; size: .; J: TRBJ1-1; CDR3: CASAAGEGLEAFF; DNA: TGTGCTAGTGCGGCAGGGGAGGGACTCGAAGCTTTCTTT
D: .; V: TRBV4-3; size: once; J: TRBJ2-3; CDR3: CASSQTPRVSGSEIDTQYF; DNA: TGCGCCAGCAGCCAAACGCCGAGAGTTAGTGGGAGCGAGATAGATACGCAGTATTTT
D: TRBD1; V: TRBV5-1; size: .; J: TRBJ1-2; CDR3: CASSPLGQGVGYTF; DNA: TGCGCCAGCAGCCCCCTTGGCCAGGGGGTTGGCTACACCTTC
D: .; V: TRBV18; size: .; J: TRBJ1-1; CDR3: CASSPPLSEAFF; DNA: TGTGCCAGCTCACCTCCGTTATCTGAAGCTTTCTTT
D: TRBD2; V: TRBV19; size: once; J: TRBJ2-1; CDR3: CASSTSGGYNEQFF; DNA: TGTGCCAGTAGTACTAGCGGGGGGTACAATGAGCAGTTCTTC
D: .; V: TRBV7-9; size: .; J: TRBJ2-3; CDR3: CASSQSGGSTDTQYF; DNA: TGTGCCAGCAGTCAGAGCGGAGGAAGCACAGATACGCAGTATTTT
D: TRBD2; V: TRBV7-2; size: .; J: TRBJ2-5; CDR3: CASSSRGLAGGGETQYF; DNA: TGTGCCAGCAGCTCAAGGGGACTAGCGGGAGGTGGGGAGACCCAGTACTTC
D: .; V: TRBV7-6; size: .; J: TRBJ2-5; CDR3: CASAGPRETQYF; DNA: TGTGCCAGCGCAGGGCCGAGGGAGACCCAGTACTTC
D: .; V: TRBV7-2; size: .; J: TRBJ2-7; CDR3: CASSSGGSGVVAQYF; DNA: TGTGCCAGCAGCTCCGGCGGGTCGGGAGTTGTCGCGCAGTACTTC
D: .; V: TRBV19; size: once; J: TRBJ1-4; CDR3: CASSASRGLSEKLFF; DNA: TGTGCCAGTAGTGCTTCACGGGGACTGAGTGAAAAACTGTTTTTT
D: TRBD1; V: TRBV19; size: .; J: TRBJ1-2; CDR3: CASSTRDRGGYTF; DNA: TGTGCCAGTAGTACGCGGGACAGGGGAGGCTACACCTTC
D: .; V: TRBV21-1; size: once; J: TRBJ2-4; CDR3: CASSRAVLAKNIQYF; DNA: TGTGCCAGCAGCAGGGCCGTCCTGGCCAAAAACATTCAGTACTTC
D: .; V: TRBV7-2; size: .; J: TRBJ2-2; CDR3: CASRSYSRAGELFF; DNA: TGTGCCAGCAGGTCATACTCGAGGGCCGGGGAGCTGTTTTTT
D: TRBD1; V: TRBV20-1; size: .; J: TRBJ1-5; CDR3: CSASGTVSNQPQHF; DNA: TGCAGCGCTAGTGGGACAGTTAGCAATCAGCCCCAGCATTTT
D: TRBD1; V: TRBV15; size: .; J: TRBJ2-7; CDR3: CATSRVQGYEQYF; DNA: TGTGCCACCAGCAGAGTACAGGGGTACGAGCAGTACTTC
D: TRBD1; V: TRBV10-1; size: .; J: TRBJ1-5; CDR3: CASPPRKGGHSNQPQHF; DNA: TGCGCCAGCCCCCCTCGGAAAGGGGGCCATAGCAATCAGCCCCAGCATTTT
D: .; V: TRBV9; size: .; J: TRBJ1-2; CDR3: CASSADGRYGYTF; DNA: TGTGCCAGCAGCGCGGACGGGAGGTATGGCTACACCTTC
D: .; V: TRBV3-1/TRBV3-2; size: .; J: TRBJ2-7; CDR3: CASSQDLATGSSYEQYF; DNA: TGTGCCAGCAGCCAAGATCTGGCGACAGGCAGCTCCTACGAGCAGTACTTC
D: TRBD2; V: TRBV2; size: few; J: TRBJ2-7; CDR3: CASSGTSGRAFVDEQYF; DNA: TGTGCCAGCAGTGGGACTAGCGGGAGGGCCTTTGTTGACGAGCAGTACTTC
D: .; V: TRBV5-6; size: .; J: TRBJ1-1; CDR3: CASRTDRTGSNTEAFF; DNA: TGTGCCAGCAGAACTGACAGGACCGGATCGAACACTGAAGCTTTCTTT
D: .; V: TRBV19; size: .; J: TRBJ1-1; CDR3: CASSPRDTPNTEAFF; DNA: TGTGCCAGTAGCCCGAGGGATACACCGAACACTGAAGCTTTCTTT
D: .; V: TRBV10-2; size: .; J: TRBJ1-5; CDR3: CASSESGQGNQPQHF; DNA: TGCGCCAGCAGTGAGTCGGGCCAGGGGAATCAGCCCCAGCATTTT
D: TRBD1; V: TRBV7-2; size: .; J: TRBJ1-2; CDR3: CASSLASGTGLYGYTF; DNA: TGTGCCAGCAGCTTAGCCTCCGGGACAGGATTGTATGGCTACACCTTC